Listed here are 5 T cell receptor beta chains from one sample, sequenced in a study of immune cell composition in non-small cell lung cancer. Clones were sequenced by immunoSEQ multiplex PCR, and TCRdb holds only the in-frame ones, with some missing. The sample yields more than 15,000 clones, 77% seen once. Normal lung sampling was at least 3 cm from the tumour, as distant as possible. These data also featured in a second study, about CD4 T cells in lung cancer.

Sample: non-adjacent lung tissue. These receptors were collected from a human donor with non-small cell lung cancer.

The count of this clone is one. A junction end diverges from the germline sequence, so it may reflect a read error. The chain carries TRBV7-2 and TRBJ2-5, with 7 positions matching TRBD2. The germline V gene encodes CDR1 SGHTA and CDR2 FQGNSA. This CDR3 has 15 amino acids. CDR3 nucleotides: TGTGCCAGCACCTTAGGGACTACCCGTCAAGAGACCCAGTACTTC. Translation: CASTLGTTRQETQYF.

CDR3: CASGLGSGGVNEQFF. The CDR3 bases are TGTGCTAGTGGTTTGGGTAGCGGGGGAGTTAATGAGCAGTTCTTC. The chain links TRBV12-5 to TRBJ2-1; the match to TRBD2 covers 9 bases. The CDR3 is 15 amino acids. V was pared by 1 base and J by 7 bases, with 5 bases of the junction left unmatched. Germline CDR1 is LGHNT and CDR2 is FRNRAP.

The chain carries TRBV7-2 and TRBJ1-1; D is ambiguous. CDR1 is SGHTA, CDR2 FQGNSA, per germline. Trimming took 1 base from V and 1 from J, leaving 7 bases between them. The length of the CDR3 is 14 residues. CDR3 region: CASSLGRGNTEAFF. The CDR3 DNA reads as TGTGCCAGCAGCTTAGGGCGGGGGAACACTGAAGCTTTCTTT.

The chain recombines TRBV2 with TRBJ2-7, with 9 bases identical to TRBD1. The CDR3 has 14 amino acids. The V gene end was trimmed by 6 bases and the J gene end by 5 bases; junction bases not matched to a gene: 8. Germline lookup yields CDR1 SNHLY and CDR2 FYNNEI. CDR3 protein: CASSQQGALDEQYF. The CDR3 nucleotides read TGTGCCAGCAGCCAACAGGGGGCGCTGGACGAGCAGTACTTC.

This clone has only a few counts. The chain employs TRBV9 and TRBJ2-1, with 10 positions matching TRBD1. CDR1 and CDR2 from the germline V gene are SGDLS and YYNGEE. The CDR3 contains 16 residues. J lost 8 bases, V lost 3 bases, and 11 bases had no gene match. This CDR3 reads CASSGSGTGVIDEQFF. CDR3 coding DNA: TGTGCCAGCAGCGGCTCCGGGACAGGGGTCATAGATGAGCAGTTCTTC.